The 22 T cell receptor beta chains below were found in one sample sequenced in a study of human CD8 memory T cell subsets. Classification as TPEX applied to CCR7+ PD-1+ TIGIT+ early memory CD8+ T cells bearing exhausted-like traits. Scientists made TCR beta libraries using UMI-labeled 5' RACE. TCRdb re-called the 5' RACE reads and catalogs CDR3 proteins one per entry, DNA excluded. The table lists some 7,000 distinct CDR3 sequences. Material: CD8+ T cells from PBMCs. The receptors derive from a human donor in good health.

This chain connects TRBV28 to TRBJ1-5; TCRdb reports TRBD1, a call that lacks DNA to check it against. Germline CDR1 is MDHEN and CDR2 is SYDVKM. The CDR3 length is 19 residues. This CDR3 is CASSLSYRVFYHGGPFRHF.

This sequence joins TRBV9 and TRBJ1-6; TCRdb outputs TRBD1, but without DNA this stays unchecked. Per the germline V gene, CDR1 is SGDLS and CDR2 is YYNGEE. The CDR3 is made up of 16 amino acids. CDR3 residues: CASSASDRGLNSPLHF.

By frequency, this clonotype registers medium-sized. This chain connects TRBV3-1 to TRBJ1-5. This CDR3 is 16 amino acids long. The germline gives CDR1 LGHDT, CDR2 YNNKEL (reference sequence). CDR3 in amino acids: CASSQDSGSGNQPQHF. Supplemented by reference TRBV3-1 and TRBJ1-5, the full variable domain reads DTAVSQTPKYLVTQMGNDKSIKCEQNLGHDTMYWYKQDSKKFLKIMFSYNNKELIINETVPNRFSPKSPDKAHLNLHINSLELGDSAVYFCASSQDSGSGNQPQHFGDGTRLSIL.

This clonotype ranks as medium-sized in terms of frequency. The rearrangement joins TRBV4-1 to TRBJ1-2; TCRdb's D gene call, TRBD1, goes unchecked for lack of DNA. Germline assignment: CDR1 MGHRA and CDR2 YSYEKL. This CDR3 is 16 amino acids long. The CDR3 spells CASSQGHRTGPYGYTF.

This clonotype is identified as medium-sized from frequency. The chain employs TRBV27 and TRBJ2-7; TCRdb designates TRBD1, a call that cannot be tested without DNA. Germline V lookup: CDR1 MNHEY, CDR2 SMNVEV (reference sequence). The CDR3 totals 14 residues. The CDR3 reads CASSLDRGPYEQYF.

This sequence joins TRBV7-6 and TRBJ1-1. The germline CDR1 and CDR2 sequences are SGHVS and FNYEAQ. CDR3 size: 16 residues. The CDR3 region is CASSSRAFSIATEAFF.

This clonotype is classed as medium-sized (0.01 to 0.1%) by frequency. The CDR3: CAGADPRGPQYF. The chain combines TRBV28 with TRBJ2-5; with no DNA, the TCRdb D assignment of TRBD1 cannot be verified. Germline lookup yields CDR1 MDHEN and CDR2 SYDVKM. The CDR3 has 12 residues.

V and J are TRBV6-5 and TRBJ2-7; TCRdb lists TRBD2, though no DNA is available to test this call. The V gene's germline CDR1 is MNHEY and CDR2 SVGAGI. This CDR3 has 15 residues. This chain's CDR3 is CASTGLAGGSYEQYF.

V and J are TRBV27 and TRBJ2-1; checking the TCRdb D call of TRBD2 is not possible without DNA. The CDR3 consists of 14 residues. CDR1 is MNHEY, CDR2 SMNVEV, per germline (reference sequence). Here the CDR3 reads CATSPGLGIDEQFF.

This clonotype is classed as medium-sized by frequency. The chain's CDR3 is CSAKELGQAGYEQYF. The V call is TRBV20-1, the J call TRBJ2-7; TCRdb picks TRBD2, but there is no DNA to check that call. The germline gives CDR1 DFQATT, CDR2 SNEGSKA (reference sequence). The CDR3 spans 15 residues.

This clonotype is deemed medium-sized (0.01 to 0.1%) by its frequency. The chain combines TRBV7-3 with TRBJ2-1. The CDR3 is made up of 13 amino acids. Germline lookup yields CDR1 SGHTA and CDR2 FQGTGA. CDR3 loop: CASSLTLGAEQFF.

CDR3: CASSLGLGGQPQHF. The gene calls are TRBV7-2 and TRBJ1-5; TCRdb lists TRBD1, though no DNA is available to test this call. This CDR3 comprises 14 residues. CDR1 is SGHTA and CDR2 is FQGNSA in the germline V gene.

The rearrangement joins TRBV5-1 to TRBJ2-5; TCRdb lists TRBD2, though no DNA is available to test this call. Germline V lookup: CDR1 SGHRS, CDR2 YFSETQ. The CDR3 extends over 17 amino acids. This CDR3 is CASSWDPKGLAEETQYF. The full variable domain, completed using reference TRBV5-1 and TRBJ2-5, is KAGVTQTPRYLIKTRGQQVTLSCSPISGHRSVSWYQQTPGQGLQFLFEYFSETQRNKGNFPGRFSGRQFSNSRSEMNVSTLELGDSALYLCASSWDPKGLAEETQYFGPGTRLLVL.

This chain links TRBV5-1 with TRBJ1-4; with no DNA, the TCRdb D assignment of TRBD1 cannot be verified. This CDR3 is built from 14 residues. Germline lookup yields CDR1 SGHRS and CDR2 YFSETQ. CDR3 protein: CASSPTGTDEKLFF.

This chain links TRBV30 with TRBJ1-2; checking the TCRdb D call of TRBD1 is not possible without DNA. The CDR3 is 11 amino acids. CDR1 is GTSNPN and CDR2 is SVGIG in the germline V gene (reference sequence). The CDR3 sequence: CAWRRTDGYTF. Looking up the rest from reference TRBV30 and TRBJ1-2 gives the full variable domain: SQTIHQWPATLVQPVGSPLSLECTVEGTSNPNLYWYRQAAGRGLQLLFYSVGIGQISSEVPQNLSASRPQDRQFILSSKKLLLSDSGFYLCAWRRTDGYTFGSGTRLTVV.

The chain joins TRBV9 to TRBJ2-5; the TRBD2 assignment by TCRdb is unverifiable without DNA. The germline V gene has CDR1 SGDLS and CDR2 YYNGEE. The CDR3 is 13 residues long. The CDR3 loop reads CASSLLGSETQYF.

This clonotype ranks as medium-sized (0.01 to 0.1%) in terms of frequency. The chain carries TRBV29-1 and TRBJ2-1. The CDR3 has 15 amino acids. Germline V gene lookup returns CDR1 SQVTM and CDR2 ANQGSEA. CDR3 loop: CSVQSTYSSYNEQFF.

The chain couples TRBV5-1 to TRBJ1-1; no DNA is available, so the TRBD1 call from TCRdb remains unchecked. There are 14 residues in the CDR3. Germline CDR1 is SGHRS and CDR2 is YFSETQ. The CDR3 loop is CASSTGQGNTEAFF.

This chain links TRBV28 with TRBJ2-1. The CDR3 is 12 residues long. Germline V lookup: CDR1 MDHEN, CDR2 SYDVKM. The chain's CDR3 is CASSPRAVRQFF.

The J gene is TRBJ2-3, the V gene TRBV2; TCRdb outputs TRBD1, but without DNA this stays unchecked. This CDR3 has 16 amino acids. Germline V gives CDR1 SNHLY, CDR2 FYNNEI. The CDR3 sequence: CASIGRQGARTDTQYF. Looking up the rest from reference TRBV2 and TRBJ2-3 gives the full variable domain: EPEVTQTPSHQVTQMGQEVILRCVPISNHLYFYWYRQILGQKVEFLVSFYNNEISEKSEIFDDQFSVERPDGSNFTLKIRSTKLEDSAMYFCASIGRQGARTDTQYFGPGTRLTVL.

This chain links TRBV9 with TRBJ2-1; TCRdb picks TRBD2, but there is no DNA to check that call. This CDR3 region has 12 residues. The germline gives CDR1 SGDLS, CDR2 YYNGEE. CDR3 sequence reads: CASSGTSGRRFF. Complete variable domain (other parts from reference TRBV9 and TRBJ2-1): DSGVTQTPKHLITATGQRVTLRCSPRSGDLSVYWYQQSLDQGLQFLIQYYNGEERAKGNILERFSAQQFPDLHSELNLSSLELGDSALYFCASSGTSGRRFFGPGTRLTVL.

This sequence joins TRBV23-1 and TRBJ1-2. TRBV23-1 is assigned to the ORF class and has an uncertain function. The length of the CDR3 is 16 residues. The CDR3 loop reads CASSQSSRGPLDGYTF.